This T cell receptor beta chain was captured by sequencing in a study of T cell repertoires in cytomegalovirus infection. Looking at the study overall: Public TCR beta signatures indicated both CMV infection and matching HLA type. Whole-study results and caveats: CMV carriers having the relevant HLA were flagged by cumulative public TCR beta family frequency. The study found HLA-C-restricted CMV-specific TCR beta clonotypes dominating the ex vivo response.

TCRdb called the reads again in MiXCR, with one record for every CDR3 protein. The table lists about 120,000 distinct CDR3 sequences, roughly 9.1% of them singletons. In regard to this clonotype: Its antigen is as yet unknown.

The sequence came from a human donor in good health (CMV status not recorded). Some clones in this sample may be carry-over from other donors' samples. The sequencing input was PBMCs, sequenced either directly or after in vitro stimulation (not recorded which).

CDR3 sequence (DNA): TGCGCCAGCAGCCAAGACAGGGGGTACGAGCAGTACGTC. The encoded protein is CASSQDRGYEQYV. The gene calls are TRBV4-3 and TRBJ2-7, with 7 bases aligning to TRBD1. After removal of 0 bases from V and 4 bases from J, the junction contained 0 bases not matched to a gene. Germline V gene sequence: CDR1 LGHNA, CDR2 YSLEER. This CDR3 comprises 13 residues.